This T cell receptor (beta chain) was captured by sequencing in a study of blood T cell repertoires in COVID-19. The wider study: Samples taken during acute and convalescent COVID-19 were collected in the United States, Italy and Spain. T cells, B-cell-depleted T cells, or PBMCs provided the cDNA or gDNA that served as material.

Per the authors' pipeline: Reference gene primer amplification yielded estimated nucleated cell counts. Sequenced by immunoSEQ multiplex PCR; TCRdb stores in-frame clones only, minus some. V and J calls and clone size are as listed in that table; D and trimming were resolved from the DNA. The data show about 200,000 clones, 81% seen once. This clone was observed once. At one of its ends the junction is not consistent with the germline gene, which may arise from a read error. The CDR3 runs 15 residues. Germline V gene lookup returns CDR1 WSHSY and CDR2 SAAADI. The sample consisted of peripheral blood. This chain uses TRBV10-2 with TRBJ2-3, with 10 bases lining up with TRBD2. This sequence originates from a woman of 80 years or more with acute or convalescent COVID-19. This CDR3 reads CASSDGTGPSGGGHF. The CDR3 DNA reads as TGCGCCAGCAGTGATGGCACCGGGCCTAGCGGGGGAGGTCATTTT.